This T cell receptor beta chain was recorded in a study of graft-versus-host responses after intestinal transplantation. Remarks on this clone: Its cognate antigen is unknown.

Broader study findings: Recipient marrow held GvH clones, some first seen in ileum or blood.

The CDR3 consists of 13 residues. Trimming stripped 0 bases from V and 7 bases from J, with 4 bases between. Germline CDR1 reads SGHNT; CDR2 reads YENEEA. Some clones are missing from TCRdb's copy, which holds only in-frame ones; the method was immunoSEQ multiplex PCR. This sample has about 90,000 clones, with approximately 94% found just once. The receptor comes from a human donor who was the organ donor for an intestinal transplant. This rearrangement joins TRBV11-3 to TRBJ1-6; D uncertain. The specimen was unstimulated CD4+ T cells sorted from spleen or lymph node cells, collected before transplant. DNA for the CDR3: TGTGCCAGCAGCTTAGATACGAATTCACCCCTCCACTTT. It codes for CASSLDTNSPLHF.